The 30 T cell receptor beta chains reported below all come from one sample, sequenced in a study of neurological immune-mediated disorders. TCRdb passed the 5' RACE reads through MiXCR, listing each CDR3 protein once. The table has roughly 62,000 distinct CDR3 sequences, approximately 3.7% seen once. What was sequenced was PBMCs. The receptors were gathered from a woman in her forties or fifties with multiple sclerosis.

This clonotype was counted at least ten times. This rearrangement joins TRBV5-1 to TRBJ2-3; D might be TRBD1 or TRBD2, each matching 6 bases. Germline CDR1 reads SGHRS; CDR2 reads YFSETQ. The CDR3 contains 14 residues. V was shortened by 4 bases and J by 1 base, with 10 bases between the two germline ends. For the CDR3, the DNA is TGCGCCAGCAGCCCGGAGGGGGGCACAGATACGCAGTATTTT. This encodes CASSPEGGTDTQYF.

The sample holds many counts of this clonotype. The rearrangement links TRBV6-6 to TRBJ1-1; D gene ambiguous. Germline V CDR1 and CDR2: MNHNY, SVGAGI (reference sequence). The V gene lost 6 bases and the J gene lost 3 bases, with 5 bases spanning the gap. The CDR3 is 11 residues long. CDR3 sequence: CASSRDTEAFF. CDR3 coding DNA: TGTGCCAGCAGCCGCGACACTGAAGCTTTCTTT.

There are many counts of this clonotype. The chain joins TRBV20-1 to TRBJ2-3; D is possibly TRBD2 (7 bases). This CDR3 region has 15 residues. V was clipped by 5 bases and J by 5 bases, with 20 bases between them. The germline V gene has CDR1 DFQATT and CDR2 SNEGSKA (reference sequence). The CDR3 sequence: CSAQPGGLRGDTQYF. DNA for the CDR3: TGCAGTGCTCAACCCGGGGGGCTGAGAGGAGATACGCAGTATTTT.

This clonotype was seen at least ten times. The chain carries TRBV4-2 and TRBJ1-5; D might be TRBD1 (6 bases). Deletions cut 4 bases from V and 7 bases from J, with 17 bases between. CDR3 length: 15 amino acids. Germline V lookup: CDR1 LGHNA, CDR2 YNFKEQ. The CDR3 DNA follows: TGTGCCAGCAGCCCGGCGGGACAAGGAGGACAGCCCCAGCATTTT. It specifies CASSPAGQGGQPQHF.

The sample holds a few counts of this clonotype. The rearrangement joins TRBV21-1 to TRBJ2-1; no DNA check was done on the table's D call, TRBD2. TRBV21-1 is labeled a pseudogene. CDR3 length equals 15 residues. Here the CDR3 reads CASSKNGLGESEQFF. The CDR3, as DNA: TGTGCCAGCAGCAAAAACGGACTCGGGGAGAGTGAGCAGTTCTTC.

At least ten counts were recorded for this clonotype. The J gene is TRBJ1-1, the V gene TRBV20-1; D may be TRBD1 (6 bases). This CDR3 spans 14 amino acids. V dropped 0 bases and J dropped 7 bases, with 15 bases sitting between them. Germline V gene data show CDR1 as DFQATT and CDR2 as SNEGSKA (reference sequence). The CDR3 reads CSARETGMMFEAFF. The CDR3 bases are TGCAGTGCTAGAGAAACAGGGATGATGTTTGAAGCTTTCTTT.

This clonotype was recorded at least ten times. This chain uses TRBV7-9 with TRBJ2-3, with 7 bases identical to TRBD2. Unmatched junction bases numbered 4, after V lost 0 bases and J lost 4 bases. This CDR3 is built from 15 residues. Germline V CDR1 and CDR2: SEHNR, FQNEAQ (reference sequence). For the CDR3, the DNA is TGTGCCAGCAGCTTAGCGGGAGGGAGCGCAGATACGCAGTATTTT. Translating it yields CASSLAGGSADTQYF. The full variable domain, rest sourced from reference TRBV7-9 and TRBJ2-3, is DTGVSQNPRHKITKRGQNVTFRCDPISEHNRLYWYRQTLGQGPEFLTYFQNEAQLEKSRLLSDRFSAERPKGSFSTLEIQRTEQGDSAMYLCASSLAGGSADTQYFGPGTRLTVL.

In its sample, this clonotype was seen many times. The CDR3: CASSQGQNYGYTF. The CDR3 nucleotides read TGTGCCAGCAGCCAGGGACAGAACTATGGCTACACCTTC. The V gene is TRBV14, the J gene TRBJ1-2; the match to TRBD1 covers 7 bases. This CDR3 is 13 amino acids long. The V and J ends lost 3 bases and 2 bases, in that order; junction bases with no gene match: 0. The germline CDR1 and CDR2 sequences are SGHDN and FVKESK.

This clonotype was detected ten times or more. The chain combines TRBV12-3 or TRBV12-4 with TRBJ1-4; 7 bases map to TRBD1. V lost 5 bases to trimming and J lost 2 bases; unmatched junction nucleotides: 5. The CDR3 length is 15 residues. CDR3 sequence: CASSQSQGTNEKLFF. As DNA, the CDR3 is TGTGCCAGCAGTCAATCACAGGGGACTAATGAAAAACTGTTTTTT.

This clonotype has more than one count but fewer than ten. A read error may explain this, as a much larger clone is one base away. The rearrangement uses TRBV5-1 and TRBJ2-2, with D maybe TRBD2 (5 bases). CDR3 length: 15 amino acids. Germline V CDR1 and CDR2: SGHRS, YFSETQ. Between the trimmed V and J ends, which lost 6 bases and 0 bases, there was a span of 12 bases. The CDR3 protein is CASMIYGTNTGELFF. The CDR3 DNA follows: TGCGCCAGCATGATCTACGGGACGAACACCGGGGAGCTGTTTTTT.

This clonotype was observed many times. The genes are TRBV5-1 and TRBJ2-1; perhaps TRBD2 as D (6 bases). Germline V gives CDR1 SGHRS, CDR2 YFSETQ. V was pared by 0 bases and J by 9 bases, with 19 bases between. The CDR3 runs to 16 residues. The DNA for the CDR3 is TGCGCCAGCAGCTTGGTGCCTAGCGCGACGCTAGTTGAGCAGTTCTTC. Its translation is CASSLVPSATLVEQFF.

The table lists this clonotype with many counts. The rearrangement links TRBV20-1 to TRBJ2-7, with D perhaps given as TRBD1 or TRBD2 (5 bases each). V dropped 3 bases and J dropped 3 bases, with 12 bases sitting between them. This CDR3 contains 13 residues. The germline gives CDR1 DFQATT, CDR2 SNEGSKA (reference sequence). DNA of the CDR3: TGCAGTGCTAGTTCTGGGGACCACTACGAGCAGTACTTC. Translation: CSASSGDHYEQYF.

This clonotype was seen repeatedly, ten times or more. This chain uses TRBV5-6 with TRBJ2-7, with TRBD2 identical over 8 bases. Germline V gene lookup returns CDR1 SGHDT and CDR2 YYEEEE. CDR3 length: 17 amino acids. V trimming: 0 bases; J trimming: 3 bases; junction bases outside the gene matches: 11. DNA for the CDR3: TGTGCCAGCAGCTTGGTAGCGGGGAAGGGGAACCGCTACGAGCAGTACTTC. It encodes CASSLVAGKGNRYEQYF. Together with reference TRBV5-6 and TRBJ2-7, the CDR3 gives the full variable domain: DAGVTQSPTHLIKTRGQQVTLRCSPKSGHDTVSWYQQALGQGPQFIFQYYEEEERQRGNFPDRFSGHQFPNYSSELNVNALLLGDSALYLCASSLVAGKGNRYEQYFGPGTRLTVT.

This clonotype occurred a few times. The junction differs from germline at one of its ends, possibly a read error. This chain links TRBV20-1 with TRBJ1-5; tentatively, D is TRBD1 (6 bases). Germline CDR1 reads DFQATT; CDR2 reads SNEGSKA (reference sequence). The CDR3 totals 11 residues. The CDR3: CSASRGGPQNF. CDR3 DNA sequence: TGCAGTGCCTCAAGGGGGGGACCCCAGAATTTT.

This clonotype was detected ten times or more. Mismatch with germline at one junction end may stem from a read error. J is TRBJ2-6 and V is TRBV7-7; weak D call: TRBD2 (5 bases). Germline CDR1 SSHAT, CDR2 FNYEAQ (reference sequence). This CDR3 comprises 13 residues. The CDR3 bases are TGTGCTAGCAGCCCCGGACTTGGGAAGGACCTGACTTTC. Translation: CASSPGLGKDLTF.

This clonotype was seen ten or more times. The chain carries TRBV7-9 and TRBJ2-7, with D possibly being TRBD1 (6 bases). Trimming cost V 7 bases and J 4 bases, with 17 bases left between them. Germline assignment: CDR1 SEHNR and CDR2 FQNEAQ (reference sequence). The CDR3 is 14 residues long. The CDR3 reads CASKDPRGGYEQYF. The CDR3 DNA reads TGTGCCAGCAAGGACCCTAGAGGGGGTTACGAGCAGTACTTC.

The V call is TRBV5-1, the J call TRBJ2-7, with 9 nucleotides matching TRBD1. Looked up from germline, CDR1 is SGHRS and CDR2 is YFSETQ. Unmatched junction bases numbered 8, after V lost 8 bases and J lost 2 bases. The CDR3 contains 14 residues. The CDR3 reads CASASGTGPYEQYF. CDR3 sequence (DNA): TGCGCCAGTGCCTCCGGGACAGGGCCCTACGAGCAGTACTTC.

At least ten counts were recorded for this clonotype. The V gene is TRBV20-1, the J gene TRBJ1-2; the D gene is possibly TRBD1 (5 bases). V was clipped by 0 bases and J by 6 bases, with 20 bases between them. The germline gives CDR1 DFQATT, CDR2 SNEGSKA (reference sequence). This CDR3 has 16 residues. The CDR3 loop is CSAREEGRVVRDGYTF. DNA for the CDR3: TGCAGTGCTAGAGAGGAGGGCAGGGTGGTAAGGGATGGCTACACCTTC.

This clonotype has ten or more counts. The chain is built from TRBV28 and TRBJ1-1; D is ambiguous. CDR1 MDHEN and CDR2 SYDVKM come from the germline V gene. The CDR3 is made up of 15 amino acids. V was cut by 3 bases and J by 1 base, with 12 bases left in between. CDR3 nucleotide sequence: TGTGCCAGCAGTTTGTTATCCGCGGGGAACACTGAAGCTTTCTTT. It encodes CASSLLSAGNTEAFF.

This clonotype appeared many times. The chain is built from TRBV5-1 and TRBJ1-5; 7 nucleotides align to TRBD1. The CDR3 is made up of 14 amino acids. Looked up from germline, CDR1 is SGHRS and CDR2 is YFSETQ. Losses at the gene ends were 3 bases for V and 3 bases for J; bases not matched to a gene: 3. The CDR3 DNA follows: TGCGCCAGCAGCTCGGGACAGCCCAATCAGCCCCAGCATTTT. Its protein product is CASSSGQPNQPQHF.

This clonotype was seen ten or more times. V and J are TRBV6-2 or TRBV6-3 and TRBJ2-2; D gene ambiguous. The V gene lost 7 bases and the J gene lost 1 base, with 13 bases spanning the gap. From germline, CDR1 is MNHEY and CDR2 SVGEGT. The CDR3 is made up of 15 amino acids. CDR3: CASTTPAQNTGELFF. The DNA of the CDR3 is TGTGCCAGCACCACCCCGGCTCAGAACACCGGGGAGCTGTTTTTT.

This clonotype has at least ten counts. CDR3 DNA: TGTGCCAGCGGGGCAGTGCGAGAGACCCAGTACTTC. Protein product: CASGAVRETQYF. The chain uses TRBV18 and TRBJ2-5; tentatively, D is TRBD1 (5 bases). The ends were cut back, 8 bases at V and 4 bases at J, with 11 bases in the middle. Germline V gene lookup returns CDR1 KGHSH and CDR2 LQKENI. The CDR3 contains 12 residues.

The table lists this clonotype with many counts. The chain links TRBV20-1 to TRBJ2-1; the D gene is possibly TRBD2 (5 bases). Germline CDR1 reads DFQATT; CDR2 reads SNEGSKA (reference sequence). Trimming stripped 4 bases from V and 0 bases from J, with 16 bases between. CDR3 size: 16 residues. The CDR3 reads CSANRDTISSYNEQFF. The CDR3 region has the DNA TGCAGTGCTAATCGGGATACAATATCCTCCTACAATGAGCAGTTCTTC.

This clonotype was counted ten times or more. The V and J genes are TRBV5-1 and TRBJ2-7; no firm D call. The V gene's germline CDR1 is SGHRS and CDR2 YFSETQ. Trimming stripped 2 bases from V and 7 bases from J, with 16 bases between. The CDR3 consists of 14 residues. The CDR3 loop reads CASSFDERYGEQYF. In DNA form, the CDR3 reads TGCGCCAGCAGCTTCGATGAGCGATACGGGGAGCAGTACTTC.

This clonotype was found many times. This rearrangement joins TRBV5-8 to TRBJ2-7, with 14 bases identical to TRBD2. CDR3 length: 17 residues. Germline lookup yields CDR1 SGHTS and CDR2 YDEGEE. V lost 4 bases and J lost 1; bases outside the gene matches: 7. In DNA form, the CDR3 reads TGTGCCAGCAGCCTCGGGACTAGCGGGAGTACGTCCTACGAGCAGTACTTC. It yields the protein CASSLGTSGSTSYEQYF. Full variable domain (remainder filled in from reference TRBV5-8 and TRBJ2-7): EAGVTQSPTHLIKTRGQQATLRCSPISGHTSVYWYQQALGLGLQFLLWYDEGEERNRGNFPPRFSGRQFPNYSSELNVNALELEDSALYLCASSLGTSGSTSYEQYFGPGTRLTVT.

In regard to this clonotype: A much larger clone lies one base from this, so it may be a read error. The chain is built from TRBV20-1 and TRBJ1-1; TRBD1 is a possible D gene (6 bases). The germline CDR1 and CDR2 sequences are DFQATT and SNEGSKA (reference sequence). The CDR3 is 13 residues long. Trimming left V 5 bases short and J 3 bases short, with 13 bases between. This CDR3 reads CSARGGWDTEAFF. The CDR3 region has the DNA TGCAGTGCTCGAGGGGGGTGGGACACTGAAGCTTTCTTT.

Ten or more counts support this clonotype. The V gene is TRBV20-1, the J gene TRBJ2-7, with a possible D match to TRBD2 (6 bases). The CDR3 length is 15 residues. CDR1 and CDR2 from the germline V gene are DFQATT and SNEGSKA (reference sequence). Between the trimmed V and J ends, which lost 6 bases and 0 bases, there was a span of 18 bases. The CDR3 sequence is CSAEGLLLSSYEQYF. CDR3 DNA: TGCAGTGCAGAAGGACTATTACTAAGCTCCTACGAGCAGTACTTC.

V gene TRBV5-1 combines with J gene TRBJ2-5, with 8 bases fitting TRBD2. Germline V gene sequence: CDR1 SGHRS, CDR2 YFSETQ. V was clipped by 0 bases and J by 5 bases; unmatched bases: 9. This CDR3 has 16 amino acids. CDR3 region: CASSLDYAGGGETQYF. The CDR3 DNA reads as TGCGCCAGCAGCTTGGATTACGCGGGAGGCGGGGAGACCCAGTACTTC.

This clonotype was observed many times. Written as DNA, the CDR3 is TGTGCCAGCAGCTTAGCAGGCAGGGAGGGGTTCTTC. Encoded protein: CASSLAGREGFF. The chain is built from TRBV7-9 and TRBJ2-1; 7 nucleotides line up with TRBD2. CDR1 is SEHNR and CDR2 is FQNEAQ in the germline V gene (reference sequence). Trimming removed 0 bases from V and 15 bases from J; junction bases left unmatched: 5. The CDR3 consists of 12 residues. Looking up the rest from reference TRBV7-9 and TRBJ2-1 gives the full variable domain: DTGVSQNPRHKITKRGQNVTFRCDPISEHNRLYWYRQTLGQGPEFLTYFQNEAQLEKSRLLSDRFSAERPKGSFSTLEIQRTEQGDSAMYLCASSLAGREGFFGPGTRLTVL.

This clonotype was counted ten times or more. The V gene is TRBV18, the J gene TRBJ2-7; the D is unclear. V gave up 2 bases and J gave up 6 bases, with 14 bases separating them. CDR1 is KGHSH, CDR2 LQKENI, per germline. This CDR3 has 14 residues. CDR3 DNA: TGTGCCAGCTCACCAGCCTCCGTTTCGAGCGAGCAGTACTTC. Protein: CASSPASVSSEQYF.